The TCR beta chain under discussion was sequenced for a study of regulatory T cells in long-lasting Graves disease. About the research overall: Patients with new Graves' disease had used antithyroid drugs below 3 months.

The CDR3 is 11 amino acids. Trimming pared 4 bases from V and 9 bases from J, leaving 8 bases between. Germline CDR1 is LNHDA and CDR2 is SQIVND (reference sequence). Specified time point: newly diagnosed GD, antithyroid drugs for less than 3 months. PBMCs were the source of the RNA used for TCR sequencing. This clonotype has a handful of counts. With iRepertoire HTBI primers and Arm-PCR of CDR3 regions, TCR beta libraries were built. TCRdb re-derived calls from the multiplex PCR reads in MiXCR, one entry per CDR3 protein. The sample lists 350,000 to 450,000 distinct CDR3 sequences, 14% to 15% occurring once. These data were also reused for a study on T cells in Graves' hyperthyroidism and ophthalmopathy. This second report adds: Hyperthyroidism, newly diagnosed and lasting under 2 months, affected patients aged 18 to 65. HTBI primers drove first-round RT-PCR of the TCR CDR3.

The origin of this receptor is a woman between 25 and 40 years old with Graves disease. The chain carries TRBV19 and TRBJ2-3; possibly TRBD2 for D (5 bases). Specimen: peripheral blood mononuclear cells (PBMCs), collected at new diagnosis, from a patient treated with antithyroid drugs. CDR3 bases: TGTGCCAGTAGTACCTCGGGGACGCAGTATTTT. It specifies CASSTSGTQYF.